A single sample gave rise to the 27 T cell receptor beta chains below, sequenced in a study of OX40 agonist ivuxolimab in advanced cancers. The library came from the immunoSEQ multiplex PCR assay. TCRdb limited this immuneACCESS table to in-frame rearrangements with V and J called. A share of clones is missing; checked studies link under half to unresolved V genes, and the rest is unexplained. In this sample the table shows roughly 56,000 clones, roughly 84% of which occur a single time. Roughly 4.4% of the sample belongs to the ten largest clones. Sample: CD4+ or CD8+ T cells sorted from blood, taken in a trial of the OX40 agonist ivuxolimab. These receptors were taken from an adult with an advanced solid tumor such as melanoma, head and neck, liver or kidney cancer.

This rearrangement joins TRBV2 to TRBJ2-1; TRBD2 matches at 7 bases. Germline CDR1 SNHLY, CDR2 FYNNEI. Germline trimming cut 3 bases from V and 8 bases from J; bases unmatched to any gene: 13. The CDR3 loop spans 16 amino acids. In nucleotides, the CDR3 is TGTGCCAGCAGTGATTTGTGGCTAGCGGACGGGGATGAGCAGTTCTTC. Translated, it gives CASSDLWLADGDEQFF.

V is TRBV5-1 and J is TRBJ1-1; maybe TRBD1 (5 bases). Germline CDR1 and CDR2: SGHRS and YFSETQ. V lost 0 bases and J lost 4, with 13 bases in between. CDR3 length equals 15 residues. In DNA, the CDR3 is TGCGCCAGCAGCTTGGCTGTGGGAAGGGGCACTGAAGCTTTCTTT. Translation: CASSLAVGRGTEAFF. The full variable domain, its missing parts supplied by reference TRBV5-1 and TRBJ1-1, is KAGVTQTPRYLIKTRGQQVTLSCSPISGHRSVSWYQQTPGQGLQFLFEYFSETQRNKGNFPGRFSGRQFSNSRSEMNVSTLELGDSALYLCASSLAVGRGTEAFFGQGTRLTVV.

V gene TRBV27 combines with J gene TRBJ2-3, with TRBD2 identical over 7 bases. This CDR3 contains 17 residues. Germline CDR1 is MNHEY and CDR2 is SMNVEV (reference sequence). V trimming: 7 bases; J trimming: 0 bases; junction bases outside the gene matches: 13. This chain's CDR3 is CASTLTLLAASTDTQYF. The CDR3 bases are TGTGCCAGCACCCTCACCCTCCTAGCGGCTAGCACAGATACGCAGTATTTT.

The genes are TRBV19 and TRBJ1-4; TRBD1 matches at 7 bases. This CDR3 has 17 residues. V gave up 3 bases and J gave up 0 bases; unmatched junction bases: 7. Germline CDR1 LNHDA, CDR2 SQIVND (reference sequence). The CDR3 coding sequence is TGTGCCAGTAGTATGAGGGGGCCCAGGGCAACTAATGAAAAACTGTTTTTT. Its translation is CASSMRGPRATNEKLFF.

The CDR3 region is CASSPDGSEGDEQFF. The CDR3 nucleotides are TGTGCCAGCAGCCCAGATGGGTCGGAGGGCGATGAGCAGTTCTTC. V gene TRBV7-2 combines with J gene TRBJ2-1; TRBD2 is a possible D gene (6 bases). Trimming removed 5 bases from V and 8 bases from J, with 19 bases in between. The CDR3 runs to 15 residues. Germline-derived CDR1 and CDR2 are SGHTA and FQGNSA.

The gene calls are TRBV25-1 and TRBJ1-4; D is undetermined. Looked up from germline, CDR1 is MGHDK and CDR2 is SYGVNS. With 0 bases removed from V and 6 bases from J, the gap between germline ends came to 8 bases. CDR3 size: 14 residues. In DNA, the CDR3 is TGTGCCAGCAGTGAATACGGCAGCCATGAAAAACTGTTTTTT. This sequence encodes CASSEYGSHEKLFF.

As DNA, the CDR3 is TGTGCCTGGAGTCAAAAATTTGGACCAGGGCGGAACACTGAAGCTTTCTTT. Amino acids: CAWSQKFGPGRNTEAFF. The J gene is TRBJ1-1, the V gene TRBV30, with D maybe TRBD1 (5 bases). The CDR3 loop spans 17 amino acids. Germline values: CDR1 GTSNPN, CDR2 SVGIG (reference sequence). V was trimmed by 2 bases and J by 1 base, leaving 20 bases between them.

V and J are TRBV11-3 and TRBJ2-2; the D gene is possibly TRBD2 (5 bases). CDR1 is SGHNT and CDR2 is YENEEA in the germline V gene. The CDR3 is made up of 14 amino acids. The DNA for the CDR3 is TGTGCTTCCAGCGGAGGCCGGAACACCGGGGAGCTGTTTTTT. Encoded protein: CASSGGRNTGELFF.

This chain connects TRBV28 to TRBJ2-1; 7 nucleotides agree with TRBD2. Germline V gene sequence: CDR1 MDHEN, CDR2 SYDVKM. This CDR3 contains 14 residues. V lost 8 bases to trimming and J lost 9 bases; unmatched junction nucleotides: 13. DNA for the CDR3: TGTGCCAGCGGCACGGCGGGAGTCCGGGGTGAGCAGTTCTTC. Protein: CASGTAGVRGEQFF.

The genes are TRBV30 and TRBJ1-1, with 12 positions matching TRBD1. Germline V CDR1 and CDR2: GTSNPN, SVGIG (reference sequence). The CDR3 runs to 14 residues. The junction had 5 bases not matched to a gene; V was cut back by 3 bases and J by 6 bases. The DNA for the CDR3 is TGTGCCTGGAGAGCCGGGACAGGGGGCCCTGAAGCTTTCTTT. Translating it yields CAWRAGTGGPEAFF.

This chain joins TRBV11-1 and TRBJ1-1; tentative D call: TRBD1 (5 bases). Per germline, CDR1 SGHAT and CDR2 FQDESV (reference sequence). Trimming shortened V by 2 bases and J by 3 bases, and 19 bases separated the two germline ends. CDR3 size: 17 residues. The CDR3 reads CASSLSHRSDWHTEAFF. CDR3 in DNA: TGTGCCAGCAGCTTATCTCACAGGTCCGACTGGCACACTGAAGCTTTCTTT.

The chain carries TRBV15 and TRBJ1-1, with 10 bases that match TRBD1. After removal of 1 base from V and 4 bases from J, the junction contained 12 bases not matched to a gene. The germline CDR1 and CDR2 sequences are LNHNV and YYDKDF (reference sequence). The CDR3 is made up of 18 amino acids. The CDR3 spells CATSRAFDRGRVGTEAFF. The CDR3 DNA sequence: TGTGCCACCAGCAGAGCCTTCGACAGGGGGCGAGTAGGCACTGAAGCTTTCTTT.

This clone turned up a few times. V is TRBV11-2 and J is TRBJ1-5; TRBD1 agrees at 9 bases. V shed 5 bases, J shed 7 bases, and the junction held 3 bases outside the gene matches. This CDR3 comprises 13 residues. CDR1 SGHAT and CDR2 FQNNGV come from the germline V gene. CDR3 in amino acids: CASSTGGQQPQHF. The CDR3 region has the DNA TGTGCCAGCAGCACAGGGGGCCAACAGCCCCAGCATTTT.

This chain joins TRBV7-8 and TRBJ2-3; 7 nucleotides align to TRBD2. This CDR3 region has 15 residues. V dropped 4 bases and J dropped 6; count of bases not matched to a gene: 10. Germline V lookup: CDR1 SGHVS, CDR2 FQNEAQ. The CDR3 is CASSSLGGSADTQYF. The CDR3 bases are TGTGCCAGCAGCTCCTTGGGCGGGAGTGCGGATACGCAGTATTTT.

This clone came up once. The genes are TRBV2 and TRBJ2-5; D might be TRBD1 or TRBD2, each matching 5 bases. V lost 7 bases, J lost 5 bases, and 20 bases lay in between. This CDR3 contains 15 residues. Looked up from germline, CDR1 is SNHLY and CDR2 is FYNNEI. The CDR3 nucleotides are TGTGCCAGCATCAGGGTTGGAGGAGGTCGGGAGACCCAGTACTTC. As protein: CASIRVGGGRETQYF.

This clone is medium-sized by share. The chain is built from TRBV5-4 and TRBJ1-2, with 10 bases matching TRBD1. The V gene end was trimmed by 5 bases and the J gene end by 7 bases; junction bases not matched to a gene: 14. The CDR3 length is 16 residues. CDR1 is SGHNT, CDR2 YYREEE, per germline (reference sequence). The CDR3 DNA reads TGTGCCAGCAGGGACGGGACAGGGGTACTTCTGGGTGGCTACACCTTC. Protein: CASRDGTGVLLGGYTF.

CDR3 loop: CASSWNPGTSGTDTQYF. The CDR3 region has the DNA TGCGCCAGCAGCTGGAATCCGGGGACTAGTGGCACAGATACGCAGTATTTT. The gene calls are TRBV5-1 and TRBJ2-3, with TRBD2 matching over 8 bases. Germline V lookup: CDR1 SGHRS, CDR2 YFSETQ. CDR3 length: 17 amino acids. The junction had 10 bases not matched to a gene; V was cut back by 3 bases and J by 1 base.

V and J are TRBV6-1 and TRBJ1-1; D possibly corresponds to TRBD1 (6 bases). Germline V CDR1 and CDR2: MNHNS, SASEGT. The CDR3 is 13 amino acids. With 4 bases removed from V and 5 bases from J, the gap between germline ends came to 11 bases. CDR3 in amino acids: CASSGTGWTEAFF. The CDR3 DNA follows: TGTGCCAGCAGTGGAACAGGGTGGACTGAAGCTTTCTTT.

Comments on this clone: This specimen includes other DNA sequences encoding the same CDR3. The DNA for the CDR3 is TGCGCCAGCAGCTCCCGGGACAGGGGGCTCGTTTTTAATGAGCAGTTCTTC. Protein sequence: CASSSRDRGLVFNEQFF. The chain links TRBV5-1 to TRBJ2-1; 12 bases map to TRBD1. CDR3 length: 17 residues. The trim removed 3 bases at V and 7 bases at J, leaving 11 bases unmatched. Per the germline V gene, CDR1 is SGHRS and CDR2 is YFSETQ.

The V and J genes are TRBV7-3 and TRBJ2-1, with D possibly being TRBD2 (6 bases). The CDR3 is made up of 15 amino acids. Trimming left V 0 bases short and J 8 bases short, with 14 bases between. Germline V gene data show CDR1 as SGHTA and CDR2 as FQGTGA. The DNA for the CDR3 is TGTGCCAGCAGCTTAACGGGGGGTGATATAGATGAGCAGTTCTTC. This codes for CASSLTGGDIDEQFF.

The genes are TRBV9 and TRBJ2-1, with D maybe TRBD2 (7 bases). CDR3 length equals 12 residues. Trimming took 3 bases from V and 13 from J, leaving 14 bases between them. Germline loops: CDR1 SGDLS, CDR2 YYNGEE. CDR3 nucleotides: TGTGCCAGCAGCGGCCCCGGGGGGCCCCAGTTCTTC. Amino acids: CASSGPGGPQFF.

This clone was seen only once. The chain links TRBV19 to TRBJ1-1; a weak D match, TRBD1 (5 bases). Germline loops: CDR1 LNHDA, CDR2 SQIVND (reference sequence). Deletions cut 5 bases from V and 1 base from J, with 11 bases between. This CDR3 spans 14 amino acids. The CDR3 loop is CASSAGRRNTEAFF. The CDR3 DNA reads TGTGCCAGTAGTGCGGGACGGAGGAACACTGAAGCTTTCTTT. The variable domain in full, completed from reference TRBV19 and TRBJ1-1, reads DGGITQSPKYLFRKEGQNVTLSCEQNLNHDAMYWYRQDPGQGLRLIYYSQIVNDFQKGDIAEGYSVSREKKESFPLTVTSAQKNPTAFYLCASSAGRRNTEAFFGQGTRLTVV.

In regard to this clone: The junction shows a germline mismatch at one end, possibly a read error. CDR3 amino acids: CASSVGGSGSFGKLFF. CDR3 DNA sequence: TGTGCCAGCAGCGTAGGGGGTAGCGGGAGCTTCGGGAAGCTGTTTTTT. The rearrangement joins TRBV9 to TRBJ2-2; 9 positions match TRBD2. The CDR3 consists of 16 residues. Germline V gene sequence: CDR1 SGDLS, CDR2 YYNGEE.

The chain combines TRBV30 with TRBJ2-5, with D possibly being TRBD2 (6 bases). Germline lookup yields CDR1 GTSNPN and CDR2 SVGIG (reference sequence). The germline V and J ends were trimmed by 0 bases and 5 bases, with 13 bases remaining between them. This CDR3 comprises 14 residues. CDR3 sequence: CAWSVTGVRETQYF. The DNA for the CDR3 is TGTGCCTGGAGTGTAACGGGGGTGCGGGAGACCCAGTACTTC.

As concerns this clone: Compared with germline, one end of the junction differs, possibly owing to a read error. The chain is built from TRBV5-1 and TRBJ1-6; TRBD1 matches at 7 bases. Germline-derived CDR1 and CDR2 are SGHRS and YFSETQ. This CDR3 is built from 14 residues. The CDR3 region is CASSATGQTYTLHF. The CDR3 DNA sequence: TGTGCCAGCAGCGCGACGGGACAGACATATACCCTCCACTTT.

The chain employs TRBV18 and TRBJ2-7, with a weak D call TRBD2 (6 bases). Trimming took off 3 bases at V and 3 bases at J, with 12 bases between the two ends. The CDR3 contains 14 residues. Per germline, CDR1 KGHSH and CDR2 LQKENI. Here the CDR3 reads CASSPREVIYEQYF. The CDR3 nucleotides are TGTGCCAGCTCACCGAGGGAGGTTATCTACGAGCAGTACTTC.

This clone occurred once. The chain recombines TRBV2 with TRBJ2-1, with TRBD2 identical over 12 bases. There are 16 residues in the CDR3. Looked up from germline, CDR1 is SNHLY and CDR2 is FYNNEI. With 6 bases clipped from V and 3 bases from J, the junction kept 6 bases outside the gene matches. CDR3 region: CASSATSGRYYNEQFF. Here the CDR3 DNA reads TGTGCCAGCAGCGCCACTAGCGGGAGGTACTACAATGAGCAGTTCTTC.